This TCR beta chain emerged from a study of blood T cell repertoires in COVID-19. Study details: Material from acute and convalescent COVID-19 was sourced from the United States, Italy and Spain.

The CDR3 contains 14 residues. Germline CDR1 reads MRHNA; CDR2 reads SNTAGT. Trimming took off 4 bases at V and 3 bases at J, with 12 bases between the two ends. Profiling relied on immunoSEQ multiplex PCR, and the TCRdb table lists in-frame clones only, not all of them. The sample lists almost 200,000 clones; approximately 87% were seen once. What was sequenced was peripheral blood. The source of this sequence is a woman in her seventies with acute or convalescent COVID-19. This rearrangement joins TRBV6-4 to TRBJ1-2; D is uncertain. The CDR3 nucleotides are TGTGCCAGCAGTGTTACATCGAACCACTATGGCTACACCTTC. It translates to CASSVTSNHYGYTF.